This TCR beta chain stems from a study of control samples from healthy donors and cancer patients. CDR1 and CDR2 from the germline V gene are MNHEY and SMNVEV (reference sequence). V lost 3 bases to trimming and J lost 10 bases, with 10 bases between them. CDR3 length: 13 residues. The data were produced by immunoSEQ multiplex PCR, yet TCRdb's version contains in-frame clones alone and is incomplete. The table records 150,000 to 200,000 clones, approximately 94% of them present only once. The V call is TRBV27, the J call TRBJ1-6, with D unclear. This receptor was identified in a woman under 30 in good health. Sequencing was performed on blood. In DNA form, the CDR3 reads TGTGCCAGCAGTTTCCAGGCGAGGTCACCCCTCCACTTT. The encoded protein is CASSFQARSPLHF.